This record concerns one T cell receptor (beta chain) sequence. No cognate antigen has been identified for it. Within one base of it there is no much larger clone, and no base qualities were kept. Library prep was done by the immunoSEQ multiplex PCR assay. A mixture of 60 forward primers for TCR Vbeta segments and 13 reverse primers for TCR Jbeta segments was used in the multiplex PCR. The CDR3 region of rearranged TCR beta genes was amplified from genomic DNA with a multiplex PCR assay. Amplified TCR beta libraries were sequenced as 87-base-pair reads on the Illumina HiSeq System. Per the source publication's procedure: A later analysis counted 75 million to 100 million unique TCR beta chains across the roughly 700 repertoires, and around 9.9 million of these chains were shared by at least two donors. Raw reads were error-corrected and collapsed into unique sequences by a nearest-neighbor algorithm in which closely related sequences were merged to remove PCR and sequencing errors. To assign V, D and J gene segments, CDR3 sequences were aligned to IMGT reference sequences. For a sequence to be retained, a match of at least six nucleotides to both a V gene segment and a J gene segment was required. A rearrangement counted as productive if the CDR3 had no stop codons and remained in frame with V and J, and every other rearrangement counted as non-productive. Following IMGT convention, CDR3 was defined as the stretch from the second conserved V-encoded cysteine up to the conserved J-encoded phenylalanine. In an earlier analysis of around 540 of the donors, sequences lacking an unambiguous match to a single V gene segment were excluded. An earlier analysis of fewer than 750 of the donors classified V segments as functional when productive rearrangements were above 56.7% and as segregating when the standard deviation between donors was above 5%. A statistical classification framework was built to diagnose cytomegalovirus status from the catalog of TCR beta chain sequences. In a later analysis, V and J genes were assigned by comparing TCR nucleotide sequences against IMGT/GENE-DB human TR gene sequences. The TCRdist pipeline was used in a later analysis to assign CDR3 sequences and most-parsimonious VDJ recombination scenarios. In a later analysis, every TCR beta chain was defined by the combination of its CDR3 amino acid sequence and its V-gene family, and reads without a unique V-gene family were dropped. To address suspected cross-contamination and a sequencing artifact, a later analysis removed 450 to 700 highly shared, low-generation-probability nucleotide sequences. In a later analysis, a clonal expansion index was calculated for each public chain from normalized within-repertoire ranks of inferred template counts. In a later analysis, generation probabilities were computed using a VDJ recombination model fitted to out-of-frame rearrangements, and the results were checked against IGoR. In a later analysis, hypergeometric tests were used to score TCR-TCR, TCR-HLA and TCR-CMV co-occurrence, with a repertoire-size bias correction applied to TCR pairs. To estimate false discovery rates, a later analysis permuted the HLA or CMV assignments 20 times. In a later analysis, co-occurring TCRs were grouped with DBSCAN, and TCRdist sequence similarity was added when clustering was performed within HLA-allele-positive subsets. For co-occurrence clustering, repertoires with fewer than 30,000 or more than 120,000 public chains were excluded, along with a handful of repertoires with anomalous nucleotide sharing. The table comes from immuneACCESS by way of TCRdb, which keeps in-frame sequences with V and J called. Part of the clones is missing from these tables; in studies checked, under half for an unresolved V gene and the rest for unknown reasons. That table is the source of V, J and clone size, and D and trimming were worked out from the DNA. A total of 60,000 to 85,000 clones appear in this sample, roughly 81% of them only once. Over 9.5% of the sample belongs to the ten largest clones.

The CDR3 goes from the cysteine to the phenylalanine over 13 residues. Just CDR3 DNA is preserved here, 39 bases in frame from base 1. V loses 7 bases of germline sequence and J loses 4 bases, and the interval between the two ends is 14 bases. The germline V gene provides CDR1 SGHTS and CDR2 YDEGEE. The source of the sample is a study of cytomegalovirus exposure and HLA in healthy donors (dated by TCRdb to 2017 to 2019). Notes on the research overall: An earlier analysis of roughly 630 of the donors reported about 290 Gb of sequence data and 100 million to 130 million unique TCR beta sequences from about 200 million T cells. An early release covering roughly 640 HLA-typed donors comprised about 290 gigabases of sequencing data and 85 million or so unique TCR sequences. The genetic ancestry cluster associated with self-reported Caucasian donors included about 81% of the approximately 400 genotyped donors. The study aimed to test whether cataloging public T cell receptors could reveal signatures of past pathogen exposure. Using immunosequencing, the study profiled T cell repertoires from about 610 subjects and related those repertoires to cytomegalovirus serostatus. Along with the approximately 670-subject first cohort, a separate validation cohort of some 130 different subjects was used. To predict cytomegalovirus infection status, the study combined high-throughput TCR immunosequencing, statistical association of individual TCRs with disease status, and machine learning. A later analysis re-analyzed previously published TCR beta repertoires from approximately 670 donors and added high-resolution HLA genotyping to study TCR occurrence patterns. In the later analysis, no new phenotypic data were used to find candidate immune exposures; instead, reliance was placed on TCR beta sequences and their occurrence across donors. In an earlier analysis of 550 to 700 of the donors, high-throughput TCR beta sequencing was used to judge whether each TCR beta V gene segment behaved as functional or pseudogenic. Donor age, sex, ethnicity and CMV serostatus were compiled together with the repertoire data. In a later genetic analysis, genome-wide SNP genotypes for about three fifths of the 666 donors were used, and that subset was treated as a discovery cohort. Every discovery cohort repertoire had been produced on one sequencing platform. HLA typing included class I and class II loci at four-digit resolution. The number of typed donors differed by locus: roughly 629-640 for A, B, C, DRB1 and DQB1; 500 to 550 for DQA1; around 580 for DPA1; and some 470 for DPB1. A handful of DR-DQ haplotypes were handled as single units for association and clustering because linkage in the cohort was strong. Among some 410 genotyped donors of the cohort, an average of approximately 240,000 unique TCR beta nucleotide sequences were sequenced per donor, around 20% of them non-productive. The research as a whole found: Because the 87-base-pair reads could not distinguish some IMGT-functional V segments, including TRBV6-2 and TRBV6-3, those segments were excluded. Because counts were too low, some 17 rarely observed V segments, including chromosome 9 orphons, were excluded from the earlier analysis of several hundred of the donors. A later analysis associated about 17,000 TCR beta sequences with specific HLA alleles at a false discovery rate of 0.05. A few of the identified cytomegalovirus-associated TCR beta chains were confirmed in vitro to be specific for cytomegalovirus antigens. The only immune exposure information available for the cohort was CMV serostatus. A later genetic analysis associated a missense DCLRE1C variant with V-gene and J-gene trimming of TCR beta chains, and an independent cohort replicated the association. Most TCR sequences were observed very rarely across donors, whereas some public TCRs were present in many individuals. In the study, about 150 TCR beta chains were listed as associated with cytomegalovirus. HLA typing was unavailable for some donors at each locus, so association tests used only the typed subset. Broadly in line with IMGT annotations, most TCR beta V segments showed up in productive rearrangements about 87% or about 30% of the time in an earlier analysis of some 590 of the donors. Cytomegalovirus status was reported to be diagnosed by the classifier with high specificity and sensitivity in both the original and validation cohorts. The cohort was sequenced for TCR beta chains only, and without alpha or paired-chain data the features that could be detected were limited. Compared with equally common non-associated chains, HLA-associated TCR beta chains in a later analysis were more clonally expanded and had lower generation probabilities. A further reported finding was that TCR beta sequences accurately predicted the HLA-A and HLA-B alleles for most subjects in the first cohort. The authors suggested that the approach could potentially be generalized to other disease states and immunological phenotypes. Roughly uniform sequencing depth across donors was assumed in presence/absence analyses, although this assumption may not hold. Assigning TCR associations to individual alleles was difficult when HLA alleles, especially DR and DQ, strongly co-occurred. A group of highly shared sequence variants was considered likely to be a technical artifact of the sequencing pipeline. A later analysis reported that several top co-occurrence clusters appeared linked to parvovirus B19, influenza, CMV and Epstein-Barr virus. According to a later genetic analysis, donors in an Asian-associated ancestry cluster had fewer N-insertions in productive TCRs than the approximately 670-donor mean. In a later analysis, TCR association rates were found to vary across HLA loci, with the most associated TCRs seen for DRB1 alleles and the fewest for HLA-C alleles. A later analysis found that most CMV-associated TCR beta chains appeared HLA-restricted, with HLA associations seemingly driven largely by CMV exposure. Correlated functional status among segregating V segments might reflect linkage disequilibrium, but an unknown experimental factor could not be ruled out.

The cohort was made up of about 610 healthy bone marrow donors. Cohort members were all nominally healthy when sampled, although unrecorded immune exposures were likely present. Of the approximately 700 cohort members, roughly 290 had a positive CMV serostatus and 352 had a negative one, while no CMV serostatus was recorded for the donor. Each donor provided a peripheral blood sample, and peripheral blood mononuclear cells were used for TCR beta sequencing. Genomic DNA was extracted from the blood cell samples with the Qiagen DNeasy Blood Extraction Kit. The specimen sequenced was PBMCs. The sequence is built from TRBV5-8 and TRBJ1-1; TRBD1 might be the D gene, on 6 matching bases. This TCR was recovered from a human donor in good health. The DNA is TGTGCCAGCGGAAACAGGGAAACCACTGAAGCTTTCTTT. It translates as CASGNRETTEAFF.